This T cell receptor (beta chain) derives from a study of blood T cell repertoires in COVID-19. Study-level information: Samples came from the United States, Italy and Spain, spanning acute and convalescent COVID-19. From T cells, B-cell-depleted T cells, or PBMCs came the material, which was cDNA or gDNA.

Study processing details: Nucleated cell number was recorded as an estimate derived from reference gene primer amplification. TCRdb's copy holds only in-frame clones and misses some; the assay was immunoSEQ multiplex PCR. D and trimming come from the DNA, and the V and J calls and clone size come from that table. The data contain 300,000 or so clones, 80% to 90% of them seen just once; the ten biggest clones take up 3.7%. V lost 0 bases to trimming and J lost 13 bases, with 9 bases between them. This CDR3 spans 11 amino acids. The sequencing input was peripheral blood. This receptor was identified in a woman aged 40-49 years with acute or convalescent COVID-19. The V and J genes are TRBV12-3 or TRBV12-4 and TRBJ1-2; D not resolved. The CDR3 DNA reads as TGTGCCAGCAGTTTAGCCTTGAGCCCCACCTTC. It encodes CASSLALSPTF.